Here is one T cell receptor beta chain with its context. These data come from a study of blood T cell repertoires in COVID-19. Overall study context: Samples representing acute and convalescent COVID-19 were sourced from the United States, Italy and Spain. PBMCs, B-cell-depleted T cells, or T cells were the source of the cDNA or gDNA that made up the material.

CDR3 length: 14 residues. Germline CDR1 is SGDLS and CDR2 is YYNGEE. Deletions cut 2 bases from V and 3 bases from J, with 9 bases between. Original handling: Reference gene primer amplification yielded estimated nucleated cell counts. Sequenced by immunoSEQ multiplex PCR; TCRdb stores in-frame clones only, minus some. That table supplies the V and J calls and clone size; D and trimming were determined from the DNA. In the table there are 210,000 or so clones, 80% to 90% of which are singletons. The receptor was isolated from a man in his fifties or sixties with acute or convalescent COVID-19. This chain uses TRBV9 with TRBJ2-1, with unresolved D. Sequencing input: peripheral blood. CDR3 residues: CASSVAQYYNEQFF. CDR3 DNA: TGTGCCAGCAGCGTGGCTCAATACTACAATGAGCAGTTCTTC. Full variable domain (rest looked up from reference TRBV9 and TRBJ2-1): DSGVTQTPKHLITATGQRVTLRCSPRSGDLSVYWYQQSLDQGLQFLIQYYNGEERAKGNILERFSAQQFPDLHSELNLSSLELGDSALYFCASSVAQYYNEQFFGPGTRLTVL.